Listed below are T cell receptor beta chains from one sample, sequenced in a study of blood T cell repertoires in COVID-19. Generated by immunoSEQ multiplex PCR, the TCRdb table keeps only in-frame clones and is missing some. Among 65,000 to 85,000 clones, over 75% were seen once, and the ten largest hold 11%. The specimen was peripheral blood. The origin of the receptors is a woman in her late teens or twenties with acute or convalescent COVID-19. Each CDR3 is given with its conserved first and last residue. The order of the fields is V gene, D gene, clone size, J gene, CDR3 DNA, CDR3 protein. A D gene is named only where the DNA matches it firmly. Rows give clone size only sometimes, using once, few, many, or a class for an expanded clone.

TRBV4-1,.,.,TRBJ1-5,TGCGCCAGCAGCCAAGCTACTACAGGACAGAATCAGCCCCAGCATTTT,CASSQATTGQNQPQHF
TRBV9,TRBD2,.,TRBJ2-1,TGTGCCAGCAGCGCTACCGGGACTAGCGCTATTTATGAGCAGTTCTTC,CASSATGTSAIYEQFF
TRBV3-1/TRBV3-2,TRBD2,.,TRBJ2-5,TGTGCCAGCAGCCGAAGAGCGGGGGATGGAGAGACCCAGTACTTC,CASSRRAGDGETQYF
TRBV7-9,TRBD1,.,TRBJ2-3,TGTGCCAGCAGCCGGGACAGGGTCCTCGCGGGAACGCAGTATTTT,CASSRDRVLAGTQYF
TRBV7-2,TRBD1,.,TRBJ2-7,TGTGCCAGCAGCTTAGGGGGACAGGGCTACGAGCAGTACTTC,CASSLGGQGYEQYF
TRBV30,.,.,TRBJ1-6,TGTGCCTGGCGGGGGTCCTACACTTCACCCCTCCACTTT,CAWRGSYTSPLHF
TRBV6-4,TRBD2,.,TRBJ2-2,TGTGCCAGCAAGAGGACTAGCGGGGCCACCGGGGAGCTGTTTTTT,CASKRTSGATGELFF
TRBV20-1,TRBD1,.,TRBJ1-4,TGCAGTGCTAGTTTGGGACAGAATAATGAAAAACTGTTTTTT,CSASLGQNNEKLFF
TRBV5-6,TRBD2,.,TRBJ2-1,TGTGCCAGCAGCGTAGGGACTAGCGGGAGGGAGGAGCAGTTCTTC,CASSVGTSGREEQFF
TRBV7-2,.,.,TRBJ1-2,TGTGCCAGCAGCTTGTCAATCACGGACAGAACCTTC,CASSLSITDRTF
TRBV30,.,once,TRBJ1-3,TGTGCCTGGAGCAGGGACTTTTCAAGCTCTGGAAACACCATATATTTT,CAWSRDFSSSGNTIYF
TRBV4-3,.,.,TRBJ1-4,TGCGCCAGCAGCCAAGAGCGTGGGAGATTTGGTGAAAAACTGTTTTTT,CASSQERGRFGEKLFF
TRBV28,TRBD1,.,TRBJ1-4,TGTGCCAGCAGCGATACCGGGACAGGGACGGGTGATGAAAAACTGTTTTTT,CASSDTGTGTGDEKLFF
TRBV5-6,TRBD2,.,TRBJ2-7,TGTGCCAGCAGCTTGGGGGGACTAGCTGGCTACGAGCAGTACTTC,CASSLGGLAGYEQYF
TRBV7-8,TRBD1,.,TRBJ1-5,TGTGCCAGCAGCGACAGCCTCGGACAGGGTAATCAGCCCCAGCATTTT,CASSDSLGQGNQPQHF
TRBV28,.,.,TRBJ1-1,TGTGCCAGCAGTTGGACTGATTGGACTGAAGCTTTCTTT,CASSWTDWTEAFF
TRBV28,.,.,TRBJ1-2,TGTGCCAGCAGTTCATCCCTTTTGACAGATAACTATGGCTACACCTTC,CASSSSLLTDNYGYTF
TRBV2,TRBD1,.,TRBJ1-3,TGTGCCAGCACAGGGGACAGCTCAGACTCTGGAAACACCATATATTTT,CASTGDSSDSGNTIYF
TRBV7-2,.,.,TRBJ2-3,TGTGCCAGCAGCCCAGGAACTAGCAAAGATACGCAGTATTTT,CASSPGTSKDTQYF
TRBV7-8,.,.,TRBJ2-1,TGTGCCAGCAGCCCTCTCGGGGGGCCCAATGAGCAGTTCTTC,CASSPLGGPNEQFF
TRBV19,.,.,TRBJ1-4,TGTGCCAGTAGTAATCAGGGAGGAGAAAAACTGTTTTTT,CASSNQGGEKLFF
TRBV4-1,TRBD2,.,TRBJ2-7,TGCGCCAGCAGCTCCTCCGTGGCTAGCGGGAGCCCCTACGAGCAGTACTTC,CASSSSVASGSPYEQYF
TRBV9,TRBD1,.,TRBJ1-2,TGTGCCAGCAGCTCAGGGGGCGAGGGCTACACCTTC,CASSSGGEGYTF
TRBV3-1/TRBV3-2,.,.,TRBJ1-6,TGTGCCAGCAGTCGGACAGCTATCAATTCACCCCTCCACTTT,CASSRTAINSPLHF
TRBV13,.,medium-sized,TRBJ2-1,TGTGCCAGCAGCTATTCCAATTTCTACAATGAGCAGTTCTTC,CASSYSNFYNEQFF
TRBV9,TRBD1,.,TRBJ1-2,TGTGCCAGCACCTCCCGAGACAGGGACGCTATTGGGGGCTACACCTTC,CASTSRDRDAIGGYTF
TRBV11-2,.,.,TRBJ1-1,TGTGCCAGCAGCCTACAGGTTAACACTGAAGCTTTCTTT,CASSLQVNTEAFF
TRBV15,TRBD1,.,TRBJ1-4,TGTGCCACCAGCAGGTCAGGGGGAATAGAGGAAAAACTGTTTTTT,CATSRSGGIEEKLFF
TRBV2,TRBD1,.,TRBJ1-2,TGTGCCAGCAGCTGGGACAGCGACCGACTTTATAACTATGGCTACACCTTC,CASSWDSDRLYNYGYTF
TRBV5-1,.,.,TRBJ2-3,TGCGCCAGCAGCGGGGAGCAAGATACGCAGTATTTT,CASSGEQDTQYF
TRBV30,TRBD1,.,TRBJ1-2,TGTGCCTGGAGTGTCGACAGGGGGGCCTATGGCTACACCTTC,CAWSVDRGAYGYTF
TRBV24-1,.,once,TRBJ2-2,TGTGCCAGCACACATAACACCGGGGAGCTGTTTTTT,CASTHNTGELFF
TRBV7-2,.,.,TRBJ1-5,TGTGCCAGCAGCTTCCAAGGGGGCAATCAGCCCCAGCATTTT,CASSFQGGNQPQHF
TRBV6-5,.,.,TRBJ2-5,TGTGCCAGCAGCCGTAGAGGCCCCTCAGAGACCCAGTACTTC,CASSRRGPSETQYF
TRBV5-4,TRBD1,.,TRBJ1-2,TGTGCCAGCAGCAGACAGGGGGCAGGGGGCTATGGCTACACCTTC,CASSRQGAGGYGYTF
TRBV5-6,.,.,TRBJ1-2,TGTGCCAGCACCATTGGGGCATTAATGGGCTACACCTTC,CASTIGALMGYTF
TRBV5-8,TRBD2,.,TRBJ2-2,TGTGCCAGCAGCAGCGGGACCAACACCGGGGAGCTGTTTTTT,CASSSGTNTGELFF
TRBV28,TRBD2,.,TRBJ2-7,TGTGCCAGCAGTGCAACTAGCGGGGGAACCTACGAGCAGTACTTC,CASSATSGGTYEQYF
TRBV6-2/TRBV6-3,TRBD1,.,TRBJ1-1,TGTGCCAGCAGCCAGGGGGCGAGGGAAGCTTTCTTT,CASSQGAREAFF
TRBV11-2,TRBD2,.,TRBJ2-1,TGTGCCAGCAGCTGGGGACTAGCTGCTGAGCAGTTCTTC,CASSWGLAAEQFF
TRBV28,.,.,TRBJ2-7,TGTGCCAGCAGTCCCCCAAACTACGAGCAGTACTTC,CASSPPNYEQYF
TRBV9,.,once,TRBJ1-2,TGTGCCAGCAGCGTAGAACACTCTCCGGGTGGCTACACCTTC,CASSVEHSPGGYTF
TRBV2,.,.,TRBJ1-4,TGTGCCAGCAGTGATTGGTTCGGGAAGGGCGGTGAAAAACTGTTTTTT,CASSDWFGKGGEKLFF
TRBV7-9,.,.,TRBJ2-3,TGTGCCAGCAGTTTGGCAGTGACAGATACGCAGTATTTT,CASSLAVTDTQYF